This T cell receptor (beta chain) was captured in a study of T cell responses to AZD1222 COVID-19 vaccine. The study's findings and limits: The study reported that nearly half of spike-specific TCRs target unmutated variant regions. Only a handful of people who got AZD1222 tested seropositive at baseline. Without day 14 samples, only post-peak T cell repertoires were studied.

Sequencing used immunoSEQ multiplex PCR; TCRdb keeps in-frame clones, though not all of them. The sample shows roughly 98,000 clones, roughly 84% of them seen only once. A remark on this clone: The antigen is undetermined.

CDR3 length: 13 amino acids. CDR1 is DFQATT, CDR2 SNEGSKA, per germline (reference sequence). Trimming cost V 3 bases and J 3 bases, with 11 bases left between them. The origin of this receptor is an adult who received the AZD1222 COVID-19 vaccine. V is TRBV20-1 and J is TRBJ1-1, with D perhaps TRBD1 (6 bases). The specimen comprised peripheral blood, sampled 28 days after the second AZD1222 dose. The CDR3 sequence: CSASVQGHTEAFF. The CDR3 DNA reads as TGCAGTGCTAGTGTGCAGGGGCACACTGAAGCTTTCTTT.